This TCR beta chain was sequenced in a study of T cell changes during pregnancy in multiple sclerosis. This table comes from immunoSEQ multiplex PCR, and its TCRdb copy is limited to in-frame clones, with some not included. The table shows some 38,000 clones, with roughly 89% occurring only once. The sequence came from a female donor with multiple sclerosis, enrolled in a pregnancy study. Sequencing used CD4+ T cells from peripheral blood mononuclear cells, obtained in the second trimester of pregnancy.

The CDR3 reads CAAGGGGSSGANVLTF. The CDR3, as DNA: TGTGCTGCGGGGGGAGGAGGCAGCTCTGGGGCCAACGTCCTGACTTTC. V is TRBV12-5 and J is TRBJ2-6; TRBD2 matches 8 bases. V shed 11 bases, J shed 0 bases, and the junction held 9 bases outside the gene matches. Germline CDR1 LGHNT, CDR2 FRNRAP. The CDR3 loop spans 16 amino acids.